A selection of T cell receptor beta chains follows, all from one sample in a study of persistence of HIV-infected CD4 T cells. Method: immunoSEQ multiplex PCR; TCRdb's copy keeps in-frame clones and lacks some. In the table there are about 39,000 clones, more than 70% of which are singletons. No cognate antigen is known for these TCRs. Here the sequenced sample was cultured CD4+ T cells from PBMCs, taken from a patient who received antiretroviral therapy. The receptors shown here come from an adult with HIV. The donor label of this sample is uncertain. The CDR3 runs from the conserved cysteine through the conserved F or W. The D gene is left open where the match is weak. Rows give clone size only sometimes, using once, few, many, or a class for an expanded clone.

size,D,V,J,DNA,CDR3
NA,TRBD1,TRBV19,TRBJ2-7,TGTGCCAGTAGTACACTGCCGGGACAGGGTTACGAGCAGTACTTC,CASSTLPGQGYEQYF
NA,TRBD1,TRBV4-2,TRBJ2-1,TGTGCCAGCAGCCAAGGGACAGGGAACAATGAGCAGTTCTTC,CASSQGTGNNEQFF
NA,NA,TRBV5-1,TRBJ1-6,TGCGCCAGCAGCTCAGGGCGGGGTAATTCACCCCTCCACTTT,CASSSGRGNSPLHF
NA,NA,TRBV6-1,TRBJ1-2,TGTGCCAGCAGGGAAGACAGAATCTATGGCTACACCTTC,CASREDRIYGYTF
medium-sized,NA,TRBV7-9,TRBJ1-2,TGTGCCAGCAGCCCCGCGGGAGGGGGAGGCTACACCTTC,CASSPAGGGGYTF
once,TRBD2,TRBV4-2,TRBJ2-7,TGTGCCAGCAGCCAAGGAAGCGGGGGGGGCTCCTACGAGCAGTACTTC,CASSQGSGGGSYEQYF
NA,TRBD1,TRBV9,TRBJ2-1,TGTGCCAGCAGCGCGACCGGGACAGGCAACAATGAGCAGTTCTTC,CASSATGTGNNEQFF
NA,NA,TRBV6-5,TRBJ1-1,TGTGCCAGCAGTTACTCACGAAGTCGGGCTGGTGAAGCTTTCTTT,CASSYSRSRAGEAFF
NA,TRBD1,TRBV19,TRBJ2-7,TGTGCCAGTAGTCTCCCGGGACAGGGGTTAAGCGAGCAGTACTTC,CASSLPGQGLSEQYF
NA,TRBD1,TRBV29-1,TRBJ2-3,TGCAGCGTCCGACGTGGGACAGGGATGTCGACAGATACGCAGTATTTT,CSVRRGTGMSTDTQYF
NA,TRBD1,TRBV6-1,TRBJ1-2,TGTGCCAGCAGTGAAACAGGGGTTGGAGGCTACACCTTC,CASSETGVGGYTF
once,NA,TRBV7-6,TRBJ1-3,TGTGCCAGCAGCTTAGCGCTGGAGGGTGCTGGAAACACCATATATTTT,CASSLALEGAGNTIYF
NA,NA,TRBV7-5,TRBJ2-3,TGTGCCAGACTAATCGGGGGGACTCTAGCGGGTTCCATCACAGATACGCAGTATTTT,CARLIGGTLAGSITDTQYF
few,TRBD2,TRBV7-6,TRBJ2-7,TGTGCCAGCAGCTCCGGGACTAGATTCTACGAGCAGTACTTC,CASSSGTRFYEQYF
NA,TRBD2,TRBV9,TRBJ2-7,TGTGCCAGCAGTGTGCGCGGGGGGCCGTCCTACGAGCAGTACTTC,CASSVRGGPSYEQYF
NA,NA,TRBV25-1,TRBJ1-1,TGTGCCAGCAGTGGGGGGGCGTTCACTGAAGCTTTCTTT,CASSGGAFTEAFF
NA,TRBD1,TRBV2,TRBJ1-5,TGTGCCAGCAGTGCACAGGGGAGCAATCAGCCCCAGCATTTT,CASSAQGSNQPQHF
NA,NA,TRBV7-9,TRBJ1-4,TGTGCCAGCAGCTCTCCAAGGGACAAAGAAGCAACTAATGAAAAACTGTTTTTT,CASSSPRDKEATNEKLFF
few,TRBD1,TRBV7-8,TRBJ1-5,TGTGCCAGCAGCCCACGGACAGGGGTTCAGAGCAGCAATCAGCCCCAGCATTTT,CASSPRTGVQSSNQPQHF
NA,TRBD1,TRBV28,TRBJ1-3,TGTGCCAGCAGCCGGACAGGGAGGGCTGGAAACACCATATATTTT,CASSRTGRAGNTIYF
once,TRBD1,TRBV7-9,TRBJ2-1,TGTGCCAGCAGCTCCAGGACAGGGGACAATGAGCAGTTCTTC,CASSSRTGDNEQFF
NA,TRBD1,TRBV7-7,TRBJ2-1,TGTGCCAGCAGTTCCACTTGGACAGGGGCATACAATGAGCAGTTCTTC,CASSSTWTGAYNEQFF
NA,NA,TRBV6-5,TRBJ2-7,TGTGCCAGCAGCCCCCGGGCGAGCTCCTACGAGCAGTACTTC,CASSPRASSYEQYF
NA,NA,TRBV3-1/TRBV3-2,TRBJ1-4,TGTGCCAGCAGCCAGAGGGGGGTTGGAGAAAAACTGTTTTTT,CASSQRGVGEKLFF
NA,TRBD2,TRBV19,TRBJ2-1,TGTGCCAGTAGTATAGTTGCTAGCGGGGGGGCCGGAAATGAGCAGTTCTTC,CASSIVASGGAGNEQFF
NA,NA,TRBV3-1/TRBV3-2,TRBJ1-2,TGTGCCAGCAGCCAAGATAGGAGTGGCGCAGGGGCCGGCTACACCTTC,CASSQDRSGAGAGYTF
NA,TRBD1,TRBV7-2,TRBJ2-3,TGTGCCACCCCCGGGACAGCCGGCACAGATACGCAGTATTTT,CATPGTAGTDTQYF
NA,TRBD2,TRBV19,TRBJ2-3,TGTGCCAGTAAGCGGGGGCGCACAGATACGCAGTATTTT,CASKRGRTDTQYF
NA,NA,TRBV21-1,TRBJ2-7,TGTGCCAGCAGCAAAAATTTTCAGGGGAATGGCGAGCAGTACTTC,CASSKNFQGNGEQYF
NA,TRBD1,TRBV9,TRBJ2-1,TGTGCCAGCAGTGCCAAAGACAGGGGGGCCTACAATGAGCAGTTCTTC,CASSAKDRGAYNEQFF
NA,NA,TRBV28,TRBJ1-1,TGTGCCAGCAGGGTATTAACCTCTTTGGAGGTCCAATCTATGAACACTGAAGCTTTCTTT,CASRVLTSLEVQSMNTEAFF
NA,TRBD2,TRBV7-2,TRBJ2-5,TGTGCCAGCGGGGTAGGCGGGGGGGGTCTTAGAGAGACCCAGTACTTC,CASGVGGGGLRETQYF
NA,TRBD2,TRBV5-1,TRBJ2-3,TGCGCCAGCAGCTTGTCGGCGGGGGGCACAGATACGCAGTATTTT,CASSLSAGGTDTQYF
NA,TRBD2,TRBV6-5,TRBJ2-1,TGTGCCAGCCCCCCCAGCGGGGGGTACAATGAGCAGTTCTTC,CASPPSGGYNEQFF
NA,TRBD1,TRBV29-1,TRBJ2-3,TGCAGCGTTCGGAGAGACAGGGCTACAGATACGCAGTATTTT,CSVRRDRATDTQYF
few,NA,TRBV3-1/TRBV3-2,TRBJ1-4,TGTGCCAGCAGCCACCGACCCGCGGCGCTTACAACTAATGAAAAACTGTTTTTT,CASSHRPAALTTNEKLFF
NA,TRBD1,TRBV11-3,TRBJ1-2,TGTGCCAGCAGCTTAGATGGGACAGGGGCTGGCTACACCTTC,CASSLDGTGAGYTF
NA,NA,TRBV12-3/TRBV12-4,TRBJ1-1,TGTGCCAGCAATCTGAGGGAGGGGACTGAAGCTTTCTTT,CASNLREGTEAFF
NA,NA,TRBV29-1,TRBJ2-3,TGCAGCGCCCACCCAGTACGTACAGGCACAGATACGCAGTATTTT,CSAHPVRTGTDTQYF
NA,TRBD2,TRBV5-4,TRBJ2-7,TGTGCCAGCAGCCCCGGGAGGGGGGAAGCGCTCGAGCAGTACTTC,CASSPGRGEALEQYF
once,TRBD1,TRBV24-1,TRBJ2-3,TGTGCCACCAGTGATCATCAACGGACAGGGGGCACAGATACGCAGTATTTT,CATSDHQRTGGTDTQYF
once,NA,TRBV5-1,TRBJ2-5,TGCGCCAGCAGCTTGGTTCTAGCTCAAGAGACCCAGTACTTC,CASSLVLAQETQYF
NA,NA,TRBV7-9,TRBJ2-2,TGTGCCAGCAGGCTAACGGGCGGGGCCACCGGGGAGCTGTTTTTT,CASRLTGGATGELFF
NA,NA,TRBV12-5,TRBJ1-5,TGTGCTAGTGGAACGGAGTCAAATCAGCCCCAGCATTTT,CASGTESNQPQHF
NA,TRBD1,TRBV4-2,TRBJ2-1,TGTGCCAGCAGCCAGGGGACAGGGGGGTACAATGAGCAGTTCTTC,CASSQGTGGYNEQFF
NA,NA,TRBV20-1,TRBJ2-1,TGCAGTGCTAGTATTGCTCGGGGGTCCTACAATGAGCAGTTCTTC,CSASIARGSYNEQFF
few,TRBD1,TRBV12-5,TRBJ1-3,TGTGCTAGTGGTCTCGGACAGGGCCCTGGAAACACCATATATTTT,CASGLGQGPGNTIYF
NA,NA,TRBV7-3,TRBJ1-2,TGTGCCAGCAGCTTAAATGGAAGGTATTATGGCTACACCTTC,CASSLNGRYYGYTF
NA,TRBD1,TRBV15,TRBJ2-7,TGTGCCACCAGCAGAGATAGAGGACAGGGAGGCTACGAGCAGTACTTC,CATSRDRGQGGYEQYF